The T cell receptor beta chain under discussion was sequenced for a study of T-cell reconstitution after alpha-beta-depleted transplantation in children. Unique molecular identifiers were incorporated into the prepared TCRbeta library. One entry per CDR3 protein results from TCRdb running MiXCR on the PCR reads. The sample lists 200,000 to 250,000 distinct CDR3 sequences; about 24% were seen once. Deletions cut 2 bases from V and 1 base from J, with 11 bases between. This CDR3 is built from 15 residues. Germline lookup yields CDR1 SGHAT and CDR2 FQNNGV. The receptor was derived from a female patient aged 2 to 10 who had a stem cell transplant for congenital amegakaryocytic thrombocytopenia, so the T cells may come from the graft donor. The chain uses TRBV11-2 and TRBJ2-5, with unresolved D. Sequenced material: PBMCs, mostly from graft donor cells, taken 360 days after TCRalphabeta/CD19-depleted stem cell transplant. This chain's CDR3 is CASSLHNSFQETQYF. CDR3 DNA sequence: TGTGCCAGCAGCTTACACAACAGCTTCCAAGAGACCCAGTACTTC.